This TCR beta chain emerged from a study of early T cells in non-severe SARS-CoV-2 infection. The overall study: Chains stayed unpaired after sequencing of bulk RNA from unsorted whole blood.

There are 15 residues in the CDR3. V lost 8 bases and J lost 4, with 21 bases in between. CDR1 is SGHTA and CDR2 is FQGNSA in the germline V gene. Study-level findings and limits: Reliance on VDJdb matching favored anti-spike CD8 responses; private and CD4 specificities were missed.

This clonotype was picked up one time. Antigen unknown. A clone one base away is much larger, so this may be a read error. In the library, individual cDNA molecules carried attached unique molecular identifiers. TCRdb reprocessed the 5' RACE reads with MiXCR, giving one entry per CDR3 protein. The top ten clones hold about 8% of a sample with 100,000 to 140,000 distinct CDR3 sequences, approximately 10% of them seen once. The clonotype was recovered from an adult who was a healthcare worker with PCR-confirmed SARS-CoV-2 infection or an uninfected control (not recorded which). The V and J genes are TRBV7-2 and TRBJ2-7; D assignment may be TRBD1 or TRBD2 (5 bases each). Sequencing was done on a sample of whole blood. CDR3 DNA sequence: TGTGCCAGCTGCGAAGATTCGGGGCGACCTTACGAGCAGTACTTC. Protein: CASCEDSGRPYEQYF.